The 5 T cell receptor beta chains in this list originate from one sample, sequenced in a study of T cell repertoires in cytomegalovirus infection. Their specific antigens are unknown. TCRdb re-called the reads through MiXCR, storing one row per CDR3 protein. Here the sample spans hundreds of thousands of distinct CDR3 sequences, approximately 29% being singletons. Sequenced here: cultured CD8+ T cells from PBMCs, sampled from culture after CMV antigen stimulation. The source is a human donor in good health (CMV status not recorded). Some clones in this sample may be carry-over from other donors' samples.

The chain couples TRBV4-1 to TRBJ1-4; no definite D call. CDR3 size: 14 residues. Germline V lookup: CDR1 MGHRA, CDR2 YSYEKL. V dropped 3 bases and J dropped 0 bases, with 5 bases sitting between them. In DNA form, the CDR3 reads TGCGCCAGCAGCCATGGATCAACTAATGAAAAACTGTTTTTT. Residues: CASSHGSTNEKLFF.

The chain employs TRBV20-1 and TRBJ2-1; 13 nucleotides align to TRBD2. This CDR3 is built from 18 residues. In germline, CDR1 is DFQATT, CDR2 SNEGSKA (reference sequence). After removal of 6 bases from V and 8 bases from J, the junction contained 19 bases not matched to a gene. CDR3 residues: CSARIALAGGPVRDEQFF. The CDR3 nucleotides read TGCAGTGCCAGGATTGCACTAGCGGGGGGGCCGGTCCGGGATGAGCAGTTCTTC.

This clonotype was recorded at least ten times. This chain joins TRBV4-2 and TRBJ2-1; 12 bases align to TRBD2. Germline V CDR1 and CDR2: LGHNA, YNFKEQ. This CDR3 comprises 17 residues. Trimming at V came to 1 base and at J to 3 bases, leaving 4 bases not matched to a gene. CDR3: CASSQGTSGVYYNEQFF. The CDR3 DNA follows: TGTGCCAGCAGCCAAGGGACTAGCGGGGTTTACTACAATGAGCAGTTCTTC.

This clonotype has just a few counts. This chain connects TRBV27 to TRBJ2-5, with D hard to call. V was pared by 0 bases and J by 1 base, with 6 bases between. The germline CDR1 and CDR2 sequences are MNHEY and SMNVEV (reference sequence). The CDR3 runs 14 residues. CDR3 bases: TGTGCCAGCAGTTTATCGATGTCCCAAGAGACCCAGTACTTC. Residues: CASSLSMSQETQYF.

In this sample, this clonotype turned up a few times. The chain is built from TRBV7-8 and TRBJ2-5; 13 bases line up with TRBD2. The CDR3 is 18 amino acids. Germline CDR1 and CDR2: SGHVS and FQNEAQ. V was pared by 8 bases and J by 5 bases, with 17 bases of the junction left unmatched. The CDR3 here is CASCTEEGLAGSPETQYF. CDR3 nucleotide sequence: TGTGCCAGCTGCACCGAAGAGGGACTAGCGGGGAGTCCGGAGACCCAGTACTTC.